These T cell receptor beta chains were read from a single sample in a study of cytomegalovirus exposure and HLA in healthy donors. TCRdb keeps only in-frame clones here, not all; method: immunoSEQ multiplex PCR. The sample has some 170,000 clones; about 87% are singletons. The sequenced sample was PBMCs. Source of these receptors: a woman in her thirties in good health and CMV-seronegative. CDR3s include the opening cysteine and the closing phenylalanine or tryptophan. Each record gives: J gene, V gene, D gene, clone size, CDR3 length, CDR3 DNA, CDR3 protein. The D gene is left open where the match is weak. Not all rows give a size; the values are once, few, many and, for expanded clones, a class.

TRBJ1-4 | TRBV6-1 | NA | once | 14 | TGTGCCAGCAGTGATGGGGGGGGTAATGAAAAACTGTTTTTT | CASSDGGGNEKLFF
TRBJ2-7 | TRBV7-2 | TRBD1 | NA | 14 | TGTGCCAGCAGCTTAAGGACAGGACCCTACGAGCAGTACTTC | CASSLRTGPYEQYF
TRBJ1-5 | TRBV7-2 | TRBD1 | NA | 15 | TGTGCCAGCAGCTTAAGGGGGCAGAAAAATCAGCCCCAGCATTTT | CASSLRGQKNQPQHF
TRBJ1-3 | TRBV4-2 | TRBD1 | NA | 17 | TGTGCCAGCAGCCAAGTCCAGGGGGCGAGTGCTGGAAACACCATATATTTT | CASSQVQGASAGNTIYF
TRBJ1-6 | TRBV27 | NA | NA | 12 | TGTGCCAGCAGTCTATATAATTCACCCCTCCACTTT | CASSLYNSPLHF
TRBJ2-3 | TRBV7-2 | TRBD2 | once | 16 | TGTGCCAGCAGCTCGCCACTAGCGGGGATTTCAGATACGCAGTATTTT | CASSSPLAGISDTQYF
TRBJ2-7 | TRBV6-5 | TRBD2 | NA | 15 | TGTGCCAGCAGGCAACTAGCGGGGGGCTCCTACGAGCAGTACTTC | CASRQLAGGSYEQYF
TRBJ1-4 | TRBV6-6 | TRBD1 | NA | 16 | TGTGCCAGCAGTCAAACCCCTGGGACAGAAAACGAAAAACTGTTTTTT | CASSQTPGTENEKLFF
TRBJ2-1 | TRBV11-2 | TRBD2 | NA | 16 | TGTGCCAGCAGCCAGAGGTGGCGGGGGAACTACAATGAGCAGTTCTTC | CASSQRWRGNYNEQFF
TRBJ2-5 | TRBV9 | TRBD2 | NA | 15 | TGTGCCAGCAGCGTTGGACTAGCGGACCAAGAGACCCAGTACTTC | CASSVGLADQETQYF
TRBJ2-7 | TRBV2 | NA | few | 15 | TGTGCCAGCAGTGAAAAGGGGGACAACCCCTACGAGCAGTACTTC | CASSEKGDNPYEQYF
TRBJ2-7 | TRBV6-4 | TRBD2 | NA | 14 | TGTGCCAGCAGTGACGAGCTAGCGGGGGACGAGCAGTACTTC | CASSDELAGDEQYF
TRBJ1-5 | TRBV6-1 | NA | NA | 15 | TGTGCCAGCAGTGAAAGAGGAGGGAGCAATCAGCCCCAGCATTTT | CASSERGGSNQPQHF
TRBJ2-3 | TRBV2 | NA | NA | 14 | TGTGCCAGCAGTGGTCGGTCTAGCACAGATACGCAGTATTTT | CASSGRSSTDTQYF
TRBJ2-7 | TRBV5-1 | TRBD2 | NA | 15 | TGCGCCAGCAGCGTTAAATCGGGGGGGGGTTCCGAGCAGTACTTC | CASSVKSGGGSEQYF
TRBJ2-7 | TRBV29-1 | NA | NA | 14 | TGCAGCGTTGAAGTAGGGAGGAGTCTGGGCGAGCAGTACTTC | CSVEVGRSLGEQYF
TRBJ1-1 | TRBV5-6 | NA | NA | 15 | TGTGCCAGCAGCTTGGTCGGGGGTAGGGTCACTGAAGCTTTCTTT | CASSLVGGRVTEAFF
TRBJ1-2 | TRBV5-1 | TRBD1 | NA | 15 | TGCGCCAGCAGCGCGGGGACAGATTCTAACTATGGCTACACCTTC | CASSAGTDSNYGYTF
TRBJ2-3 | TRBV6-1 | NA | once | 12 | TGTGCCAGCAATCTACAGGGAGATACGCAGTATTTT | CASNLQGDTQYF